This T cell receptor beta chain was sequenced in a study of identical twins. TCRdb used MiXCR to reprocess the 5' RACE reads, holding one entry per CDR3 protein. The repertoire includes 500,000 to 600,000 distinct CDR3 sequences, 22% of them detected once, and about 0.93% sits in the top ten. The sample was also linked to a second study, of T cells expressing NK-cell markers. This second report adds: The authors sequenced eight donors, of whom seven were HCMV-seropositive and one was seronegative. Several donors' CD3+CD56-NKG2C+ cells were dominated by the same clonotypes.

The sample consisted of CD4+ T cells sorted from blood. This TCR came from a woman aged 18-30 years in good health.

The DNA of the CDR3 is TGTGCCAGCAGTTTAGGGACAAGACTTTACGAGCAGTACTTC. Residues: CASSLGTRLYEQYF. The V call is TRBV12-3 or TRBV12-4, the J call TRBJ2-7; maybe TRBD1 (5 bases). V was pared by 1 base and J by 4 bases, with 11 bases between. This CDR3 is built from 14 residues.